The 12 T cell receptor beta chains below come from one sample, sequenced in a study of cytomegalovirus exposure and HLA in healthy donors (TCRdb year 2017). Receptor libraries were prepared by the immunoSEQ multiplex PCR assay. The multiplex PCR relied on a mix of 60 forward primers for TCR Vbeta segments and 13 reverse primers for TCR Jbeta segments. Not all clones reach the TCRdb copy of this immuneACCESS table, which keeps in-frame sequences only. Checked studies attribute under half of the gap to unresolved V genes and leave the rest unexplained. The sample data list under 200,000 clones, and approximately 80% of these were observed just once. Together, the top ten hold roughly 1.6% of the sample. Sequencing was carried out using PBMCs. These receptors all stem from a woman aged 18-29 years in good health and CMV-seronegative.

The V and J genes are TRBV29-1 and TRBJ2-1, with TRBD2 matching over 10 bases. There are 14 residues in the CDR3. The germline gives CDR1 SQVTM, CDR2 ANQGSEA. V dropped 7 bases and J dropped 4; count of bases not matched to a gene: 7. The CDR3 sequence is CSASTSGNYNEQFF. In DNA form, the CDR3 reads TGCAGCGCCAGCACTAGCGGGAATTACAATGAGCAGTTCTTC.

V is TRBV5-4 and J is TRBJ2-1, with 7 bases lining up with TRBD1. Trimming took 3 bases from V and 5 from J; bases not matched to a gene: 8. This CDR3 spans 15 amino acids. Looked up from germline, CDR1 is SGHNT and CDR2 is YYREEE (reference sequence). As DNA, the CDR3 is TGTGCCAGCAGCTCCCGACAGGGAAGGGACAATGAGCAGTTCTTC. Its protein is CASSSRQGRDNEQFF.

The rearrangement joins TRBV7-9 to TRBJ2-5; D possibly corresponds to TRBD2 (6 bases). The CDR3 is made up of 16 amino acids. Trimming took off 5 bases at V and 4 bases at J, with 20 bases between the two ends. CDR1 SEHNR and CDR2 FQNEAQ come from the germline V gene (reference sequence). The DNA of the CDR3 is TGTGCCAGCAGCCAGTTAGACGGGGGAGTCGTAGAGACCCAGTACTTC. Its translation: CASSQLDGGVVETQYF.

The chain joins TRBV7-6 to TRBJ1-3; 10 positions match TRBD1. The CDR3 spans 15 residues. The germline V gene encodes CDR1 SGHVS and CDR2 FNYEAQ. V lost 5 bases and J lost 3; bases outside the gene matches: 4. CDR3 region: CASSPGQGFGNTIYF. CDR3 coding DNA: TGTGCCAGCAGCCCGGGACAGGGGTTTGGAAACACCATATATTTT.

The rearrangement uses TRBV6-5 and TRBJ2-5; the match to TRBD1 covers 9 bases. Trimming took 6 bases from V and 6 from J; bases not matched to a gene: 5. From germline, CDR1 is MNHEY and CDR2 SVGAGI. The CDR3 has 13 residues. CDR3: CASRNGQGQTQYF. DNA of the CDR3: TGTGCCAGCAGAAACGGACAGGGGCAGACCCAGTACTTC.

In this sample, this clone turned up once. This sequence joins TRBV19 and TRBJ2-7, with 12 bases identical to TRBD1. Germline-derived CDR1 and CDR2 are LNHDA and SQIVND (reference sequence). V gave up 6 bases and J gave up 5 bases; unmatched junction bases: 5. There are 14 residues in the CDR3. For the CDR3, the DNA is TGTGCCAGTAGCCCGGGACAGGGGGCCAACGAGCAGTACTTC. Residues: CASSPGQGANEQYF.

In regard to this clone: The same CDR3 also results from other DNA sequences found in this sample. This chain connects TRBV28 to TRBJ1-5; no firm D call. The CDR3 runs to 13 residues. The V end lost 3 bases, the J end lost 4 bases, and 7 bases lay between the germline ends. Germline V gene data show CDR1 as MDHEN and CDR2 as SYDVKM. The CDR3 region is CASSLAGNQPQHF. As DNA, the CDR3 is TGTGCCAGCAGTTTGGCCGGGAATCAGCCCCAGCATTTT.

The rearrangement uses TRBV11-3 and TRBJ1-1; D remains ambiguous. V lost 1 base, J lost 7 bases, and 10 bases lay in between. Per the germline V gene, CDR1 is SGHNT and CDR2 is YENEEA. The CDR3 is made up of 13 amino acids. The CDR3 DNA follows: TGTGCCAGCAGCTTAGTCCTCCCGGGTGAAGCTTTCTTT. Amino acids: CASSLVLPGEAFF.

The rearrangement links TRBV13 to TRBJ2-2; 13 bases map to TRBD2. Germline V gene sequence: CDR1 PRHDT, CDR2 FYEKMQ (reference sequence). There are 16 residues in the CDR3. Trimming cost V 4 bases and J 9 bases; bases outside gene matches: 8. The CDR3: CASSSSPGTSGRELFF. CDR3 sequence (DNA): TGTGCCAGCAGCTCATCCCCCGGGACTAGCGGGAGGGAGCTGTTTTTT.

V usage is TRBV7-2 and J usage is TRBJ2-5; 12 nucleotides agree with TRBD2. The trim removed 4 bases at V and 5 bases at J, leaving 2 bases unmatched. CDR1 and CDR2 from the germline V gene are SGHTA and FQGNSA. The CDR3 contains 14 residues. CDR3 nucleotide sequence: TGTGCCAGCAGCTCTGGGACTAGCGGGGAGACCCAGTACTTC. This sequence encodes CASSSGTSGETQYF.

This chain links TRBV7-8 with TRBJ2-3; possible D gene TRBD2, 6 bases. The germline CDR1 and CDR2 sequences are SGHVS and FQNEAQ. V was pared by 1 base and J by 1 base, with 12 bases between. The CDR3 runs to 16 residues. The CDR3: CASSLELGTRTDTQYF. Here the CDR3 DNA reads TGTGCCAGCAGCTTAGAACTAGGGACTCGCACAGATACGCAGTATTTT. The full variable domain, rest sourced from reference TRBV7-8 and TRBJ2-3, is GAGVSQSPRYKVAKRGQDVALRCDPISGHVSLFWYQQALGQGPEFLTYFQNEAQLDKSGLPSDRFFAERPEGSVSTLKIQRTQQEDSAVYLCASSLELGTRTDTQYFGPGTRLTVL.

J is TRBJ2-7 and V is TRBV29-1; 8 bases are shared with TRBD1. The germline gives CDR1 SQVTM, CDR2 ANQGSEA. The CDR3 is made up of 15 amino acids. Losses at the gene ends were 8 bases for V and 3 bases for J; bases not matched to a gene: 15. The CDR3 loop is CSPSREDRAFYEQYF. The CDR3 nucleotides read TGCAGCCCCTCGAGGGAGGACAGGGCCTTCTACGAGCAGTACTTC.